A single T cell receptor (beta chain) is shown here with its context. Its antigen is unidentified. The data derive from a study of cytomegalovirus exposure and HLA in healthy donors. Study-wide background: Unique TCRs numbering some 77 million, obtained from HLA-typed donors, made up an early data release. For the approximately 430 genotyped donors, roughly 80% fell within the Caucasian-associated ancestry cluster.

PCR was performed using 60 Vbeta and 13 Jbeta primers. TCRdb keeps only in-frame clones here, not all; method: immunoSEQ multiplex PCR. There are 210,000 or so clones in the sample; around 79% occur only once, and approximately 0.22% lies in the top ten. CDR1 is MGHRA, CDR2 YSYEKL, per germline. V gave up 4 bases and J gave up 2 bases; unmatched junction bases: 18. This CDR3 has 19 amino acids. Study outcomes and limitations: Presence/absence analyses assumed roughly uniform sequencing depth across donors, which may not hold. Researchers reported in a later analysis that common viral pathogens appeared linked to several top clusters.

The chain joins TRBV4-1 to TRBJ1-2; 8 bases agree with TRBD1. Sequenced input: PBMCs. This clonotype was obtained from a girl aged 2-10 years in good health and CMV-seronegative. The CDR3 DNA reads as TGCGCCAGCAGCCCCACCTGGGAACAGGGGGGGAACTTCAACTATGGCTACACCTTC. Translated, it gives CASSPTWEQGGNFNYGYTF.